This T cell receptor beta chain was obtained from a study of T-cell reconstitution after alpha-beta-depleted transplantation in children. Study results and caveats: At day 60, the high TCRbeta diversity found in some patients originated from recipient T cells and thymic progenitors that had survived.

Concerning this clonotype: Its antigen is currently unknown.

Trimming pared 7 bases from V and 3 bases from J, leaving 8 bases between. The CDR3 has 11 amino acids. CDR1 is DFQATT and CDR2 is SNEGSKA in the germline V gene (reference sequence). The authors prepared the TCRbeta library with unique molecular identifiers. From the PCR reads, TCRdb called clonotypes with MiXCR, one entry per CDR3 protein. The repertoire consists of some 600,000 distinct CDR3 sequences, with 10% to 15% occurring once and the leading ten covering 2% to 2.5%. V is TRBV20-1 and J is TRBJ2-3, with D tentatively TRBD2 (5 bases). The clonotype comes from a male patient under 18 who had a stem cell transplant for acute myeloid leukemia, so the T cells may come from the graft donor. The source was PBMCs, mostly from graft donor cells, collected 360 days after TCRalphabeta/CD19-depleted stem cell transplant. In nucleotides, the CDR3 is TGCAGTGGAGGGCCGACAGATACGCAGTATTTT. It yields the protein CSGGPTDTQYF.